The following is a T cell receptor (beta chain) sequence with its context. The target antigen is unknown. As for treatment: roughly ten-day PBMC culture with coronavirus spike peptide pools or control peptides (ViraFEST assay). The unexposed donor gave CD4+ T cells before the COVID-19 pandemic (2011-2018). Expanded clonotypes were found by TCR sequencing after peptide-pool stimulation (ViraFEST). The data were taken from a study of vaccination and CD4 T cells after COVID-19. In the study overall: The stimulating agents, overlapping spike peptides, came from SARS-CoV-2, HCoV-NL63, HCoV-OC43 and HCoV-229E.

Sequenced with the Oncomine TCR Beta short-read assay was DNA taken from cultured CD4+ T cells. TCRdb itself ran the PCR reads through MiXCR, one entry per CDR3 protein. Of approximately 3,800 distinct CDR3 sequences in the sample, roughly 78% were seen once. This receptor was taken from a human donor in good health. Sequenced: CD4+ T cells from blood, cultured in vitro.

The CDR3 bases are TGTGCCAGCAGCCGAACCGACATCACCCTCTACGAGCAGTACTTC. It encodes CASSRTDITLYEQYF. V is TRBV7-9 and J is TRBJ2-7; D is uncertain. CDR3 length: 15 residues. Deletions cut 5 bases from V and 3 bases from J, with 17 bases between. Germline-derived CDR1 and CDR2 are SEHNR and FQNEAQ (reference sequence).